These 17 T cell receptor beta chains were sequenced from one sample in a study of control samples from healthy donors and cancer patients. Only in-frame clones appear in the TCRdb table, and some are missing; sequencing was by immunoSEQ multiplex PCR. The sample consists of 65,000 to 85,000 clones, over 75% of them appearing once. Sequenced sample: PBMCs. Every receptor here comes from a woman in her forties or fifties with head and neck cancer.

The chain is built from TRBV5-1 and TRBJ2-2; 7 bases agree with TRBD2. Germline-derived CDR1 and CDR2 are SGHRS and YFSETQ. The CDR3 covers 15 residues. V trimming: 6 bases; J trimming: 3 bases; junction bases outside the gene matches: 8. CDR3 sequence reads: CASTDLRGDTGELFF. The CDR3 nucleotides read TGCGCCAGCACGGACCTTCGGGGGGACACCGGGGAGCTGTTTTTT.

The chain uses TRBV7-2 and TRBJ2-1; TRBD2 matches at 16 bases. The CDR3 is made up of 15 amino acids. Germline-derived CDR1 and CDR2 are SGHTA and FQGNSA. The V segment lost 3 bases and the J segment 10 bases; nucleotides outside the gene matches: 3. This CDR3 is CASSLQGLAGGEQFF. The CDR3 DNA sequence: TGTGCCAGCAGCTTGCAGGGACTAGCGGGGGGGGAGCAGTTCTTC.

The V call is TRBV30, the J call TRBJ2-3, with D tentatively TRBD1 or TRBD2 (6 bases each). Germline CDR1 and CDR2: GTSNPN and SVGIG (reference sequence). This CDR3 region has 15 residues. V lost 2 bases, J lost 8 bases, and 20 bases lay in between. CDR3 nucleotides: TGTGCCTGGAGTATGAGGGGGGCCCTACGGGGTACGCAGTATTTT. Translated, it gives CAWSMRGALRGTQYF.

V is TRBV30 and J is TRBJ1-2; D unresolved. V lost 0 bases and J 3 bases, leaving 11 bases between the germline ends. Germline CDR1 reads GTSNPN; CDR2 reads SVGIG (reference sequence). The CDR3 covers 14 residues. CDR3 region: CAWSVPPGHYGYTF. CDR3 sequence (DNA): TGTGCCTGGAGTGTACCGCCTGGGCACTATGGCTACACCTTC.

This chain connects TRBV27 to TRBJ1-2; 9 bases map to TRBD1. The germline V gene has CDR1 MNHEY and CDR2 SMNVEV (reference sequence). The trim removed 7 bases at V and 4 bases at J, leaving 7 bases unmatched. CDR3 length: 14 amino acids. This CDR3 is CASNTGGGGYGYTF. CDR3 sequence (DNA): TGTGCCAGCAACACAGGGGGCGGCGGCTATGGCTACACCTTC.

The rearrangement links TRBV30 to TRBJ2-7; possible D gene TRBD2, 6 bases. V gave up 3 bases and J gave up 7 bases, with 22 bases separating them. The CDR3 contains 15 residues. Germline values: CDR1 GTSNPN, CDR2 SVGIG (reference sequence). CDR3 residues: CAWRGVAGRTGEQYF. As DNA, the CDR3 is TGTGCCTGGAGAGGGGTGGCAGGGAGGACGGGGGAGCAGTACTTC.

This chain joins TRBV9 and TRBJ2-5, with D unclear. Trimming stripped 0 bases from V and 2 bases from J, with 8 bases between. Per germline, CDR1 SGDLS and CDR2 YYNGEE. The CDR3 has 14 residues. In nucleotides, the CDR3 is TGTGCCAGCAGCGTAGGAGGTTCGCAAGAGACCCAGTACTTC. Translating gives CASSVGGSQETQYF.

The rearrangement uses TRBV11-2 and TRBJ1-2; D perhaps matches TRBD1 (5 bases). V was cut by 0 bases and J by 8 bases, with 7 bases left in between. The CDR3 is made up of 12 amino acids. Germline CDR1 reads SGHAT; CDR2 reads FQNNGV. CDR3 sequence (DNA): TGTGCCAGCAGCTTAGAAGGGGCGGGCTACACCTTC. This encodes CASSLEGAGYTF. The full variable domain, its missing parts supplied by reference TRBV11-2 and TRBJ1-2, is EAGVAQSPRYKIIEKRQSVAFWCNPISGHATLYWYQQILGQGPKLLIQFQNNGVVDDSQLPKDRFSAERLKGVDSTLKIQPAKLEDSAVYLCASSLEGAGYTFGSGTRLTVV.

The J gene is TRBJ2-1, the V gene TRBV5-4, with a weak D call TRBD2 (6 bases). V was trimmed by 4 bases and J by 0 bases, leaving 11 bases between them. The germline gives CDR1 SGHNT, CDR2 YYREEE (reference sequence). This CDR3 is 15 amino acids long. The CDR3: CASSPSADSYNEQFF. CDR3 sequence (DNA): TGTGCCAGCAGCCCTAGCGCCGACTCCTACAATGAGCAGTTCTTC.

This CDR3 is CASSVYRGELFF. In DNA, the CDR3 is TGTGCCAGCAGTGTTTACCGGGGGGAGCTGTTTTTT. V is TRBV2 and J is TRBJ2-2, with D uncertain. The CDR3 contains 12 residues. Per germline, CDR1 SNHLY and CDR2 FYNNEI. V lost 4 bases to trimming and J lost 8 bases, with 8 bases between them.

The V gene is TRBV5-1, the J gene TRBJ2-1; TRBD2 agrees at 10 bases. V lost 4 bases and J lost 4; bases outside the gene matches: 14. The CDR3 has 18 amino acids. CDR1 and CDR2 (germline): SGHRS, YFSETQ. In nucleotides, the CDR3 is TGCGCCAGCAGCACCGGCCGGGGTAGCGGGGGGAGATACAATGAGCAGTTCTTC. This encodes CASSTGRGSGGRYNEQFF.

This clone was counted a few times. The CDR3 reads CASGRINQPQHF. The CDR3 region has the DNA TGTGCCTCAGGACGGATCAATCAGCCCCAGCATTTT. This chain connects TRBV28 to TRBJ1-5; D is uncertain. Trimming left V 11 bases short and J 3 bases short, with 11 bases between. Per germline, CDR1 MDHEN and CDR2 SYDVKM. This CDR3 is built from 12 residues.

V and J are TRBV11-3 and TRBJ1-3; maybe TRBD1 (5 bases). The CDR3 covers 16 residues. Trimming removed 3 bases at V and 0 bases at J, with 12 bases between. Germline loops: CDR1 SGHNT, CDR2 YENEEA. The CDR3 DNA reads TGTGCCAGCAGCTTTCACACAGGTTACTCTGGAAACACCATATATTTT. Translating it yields CASSFHTGYSGNTIYF.

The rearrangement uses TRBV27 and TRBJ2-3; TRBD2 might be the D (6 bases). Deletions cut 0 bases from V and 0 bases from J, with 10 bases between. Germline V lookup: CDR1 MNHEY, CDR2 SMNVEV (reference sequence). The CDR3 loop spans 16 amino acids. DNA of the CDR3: TGTGCCAGCAGTTTATCGCCAGCGGGCAGCACAGATACGCAGTATTTT. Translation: CASSLSPAGSTDTQYF.

CDR3 in DNA: TGTGCCAGCAGGATGGGACAGGCCTATGGCTACACCTTC. Amino acids: CASRMGQAYGYTF. The chain employs TRBV28 and TRBJ1-2; 8 nucleotides match TRBD1. V lost 6 bases, J lost 4 bases, and 4 bases stayed unmatched. The germline V gene encodes CDR1 MDHEN and CDR2 SYDVKM. The CDR3 totals 13 residues.

CDR3 nucleotides: TGTGCCACCAGCAGAGATTGGGACGGGATTAATGAGCAGTTCTTC. Translated, it gives CATSRDWDGINEQFF. The rearrangement uses TRBV15 and TRBJ2-1; D is possibly TRBD1 or TRBD2 (5 bases each). V shed 0 bases and J shed 7 bases, with 13 bases lying between them. CDR3 length equals 15 residues. Germline V gene sequence: CDR1 LNHNV, CDR2 YYDKDF (reference sequence).

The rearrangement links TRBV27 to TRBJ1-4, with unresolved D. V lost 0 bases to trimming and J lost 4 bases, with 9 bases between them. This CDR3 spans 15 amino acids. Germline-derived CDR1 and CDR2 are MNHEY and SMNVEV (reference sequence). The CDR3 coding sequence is TGTGCCAGCAGTTTATCGTTACGGCTTAATGAAAAACTGTTTTTT. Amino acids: CASSLSLRLNEKLFF.